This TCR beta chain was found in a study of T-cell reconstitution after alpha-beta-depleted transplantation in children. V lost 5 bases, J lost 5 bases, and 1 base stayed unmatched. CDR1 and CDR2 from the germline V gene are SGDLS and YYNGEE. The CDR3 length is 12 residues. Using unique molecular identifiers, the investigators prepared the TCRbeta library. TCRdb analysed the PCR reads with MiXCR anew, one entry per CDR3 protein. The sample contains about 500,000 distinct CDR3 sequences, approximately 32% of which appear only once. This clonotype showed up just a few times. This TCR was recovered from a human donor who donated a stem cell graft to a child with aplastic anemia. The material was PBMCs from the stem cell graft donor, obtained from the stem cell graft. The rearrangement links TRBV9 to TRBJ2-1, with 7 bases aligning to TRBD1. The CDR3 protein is CASRGQDNEQFF. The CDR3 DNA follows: TGTGCCAGCAGAGGACAGGACAATGAGCAGTTCTTC.